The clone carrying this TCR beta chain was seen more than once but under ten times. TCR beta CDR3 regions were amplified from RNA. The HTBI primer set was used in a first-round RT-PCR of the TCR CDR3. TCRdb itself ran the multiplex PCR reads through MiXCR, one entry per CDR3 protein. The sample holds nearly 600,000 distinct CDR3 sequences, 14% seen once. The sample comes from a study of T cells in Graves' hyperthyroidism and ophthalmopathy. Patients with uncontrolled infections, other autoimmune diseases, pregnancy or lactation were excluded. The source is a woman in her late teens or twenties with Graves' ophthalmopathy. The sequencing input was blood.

The DNA of the CDR3 is TGTGCCAGCTCACCATCCGGGACTGTATCCTACGAGCAGTACTTC. Translated, it gives CASSPSGTVSYEQYF. The chain has TRBV18 and TRBJ2-7; D possibly corresponds to TRBD2 (6 bases). Germline lookup yields CDR1 KGHSH and CDR2 LQKENI. The length of the CDR3 is 15 residues. Trimming removed 2 bases at V and 1 base at J, with 12 bases between.